These 27 T cell receptor beta chains were sequenced from one sample in a study of shared clonotypes between healthy human individuals. Sequencing was performed with immunoSEQ multiplex PCR; in TCRdb, only in-frame clones are kept and a portion is missing. Of 2 million or so clones in the sample, around 96% are singletons; the top ten hold 0.9% to 1.4%. Naive CD8 cells were CD45RO-negative, positively selected for CCR7, excluding terminally differentiated effector memory CD45RA+ cells. The material sequenced was naive CD8+ T cells sorted from blood. Receptors were obtained from a man aged 18 to 35 in good health.

V usage is TRBV15 and J usage is TRBJ1-5, with D unresolved. Germline V gives CDR1 LNHNV, CDR2 YYDKDF (reference sequence). The germline V and J ends were trimmed by 2 bases and 0 bases, with 14 bases remaining between them. CDR3 length: 17 amino acids. CDR3 sequence reads: CATSRRRAENSNQPQHF. The CDR3 coding sequence is TGTGCCACCAGCAGAAGACGGGCGGAGAATAGCAATCAGCCCCAGCATTTT. Variable domain in full (rest from reference TRBV15 and TRBJ1-5): DAMVIQNPRYQVTQFGKPVTLSCSQTLNHNVMYWYQQKSSQAPKLLFHYYDKDFNNEADTPDNFQSRRPNTSFCFLDIRSPGLGDTAMYLCATSRRRAENSNQPQHFGDGTRLSIL.

The chain couples TRBV7-8 to TRBJ2-2, with a weak D call TRBD1 (6 bases). Germline V gene lookup returns CDR1 SGHVS and CDR2 FQNEAQ. V was cut by 5 bases and J by 4 bases, with 17 bases left in between. CDR3 length: 16 amino acids. The CDR3, as DNA: TGTGCCAGCAGCCCGCGTGATACAGGGCCCACCGGGGAGCTGTTTTTT. Protein sequence: CASSPRDTGPTGELFF.

The gene calls are TRBV9 and TRBJ2-7; D is ambiguous. V was clipped by 0 bases and J by 2 bases, with 9 bases between them. This CDR3 region has 14 residues. CDR1 and CDR2 from the germline V gene are SGDLS and YYNGEE. CDR3 residues: CASSVAAGTYEQYF. Written as DNA, the CDR3 is TGTGCCAGCAGCGTAGCGGCAGGCACCTACGAGCAGTACTTC.

In the case of this clone: The same CDR3 can be traced to other DNA sequences in this sample. The J gene is TRBJ1-1, the V gene TRBV7-9; 7 positions match TRBD1. The CDR3 consists of 13 residues. The V segment lost 4 bases and the J segment 4 bases; nucleotides outside the gene matches: 3. CDR1 is SEHNR, CDR2 FQNEAQ, per germline (reference sequence). The CDR3 DNA is TGTGCCAGCAGCTACCCAGGGGGCACTGAAGCTTTCTTT. It codes for CASSYPGGTEAFF.

The chain recombines TRBV5-8 with TRBJ1-2; no firm D call. V dropped 2 bases and J dropped 6 bases, with 2 bases sitting between them. The CDR3 is 10 amino acids. Per the germline V gene, CDR1 is SGHTS and CDR2 is YDEGEE. For the CDR3, the DNA is TGTGCCAGCAGCTTTCATGGCTACACCTTC. The encoded protein is CASSFHGYTF.

V usage is TRBV30 and J usage is TRBJ2-2; the D gene is possibly TRBD2 (6 bases). The CDR3 runs 15 residues. Trimming removed 3 bases from V and 3 bases from J, with 14 bases in between. From germline, CDR1 is GTSNPN and CDR2 SVGIG (reference sequence). Written as DNA, the CDR3 is TGTGCCTGGAGGGGCGGGGCGGGGTACACCGGGGAGCTGTTTTTT. Its protein is CAWRGGAGYTGELFF.

This clone was seen a few times. The chain is built from TRBV6-6 and TRBJ2-7; 8 bases map to TRBD1. The CDR3 is made up of 16 amino acids. From germline, CDR1 is MNHNY and CDR2 SVGAGI (reference sequence). Trimming removed 4 bases from V and 0 bases from J; junction bases left unmatched: 8. CDR3 DNA sequence: TGTGCCAGCAGTTCCGGACAGGGATGGACCTCCTACGAGCAGTACTTC. Translating gives CASSSGQGWTSYEQYF.

This rearrangement joins TRBV18 to TRBJ2-7; D is tentatively TRBD1 or TRBD2 (5 bases each). The CDR3 is 14 residues long. Germline V CDR1 and CDR2: KGHSH, LQKENI. The V and J ends lost 3 bases and 7 bases respectively, with 16 bases between them. Here the CDR3 reads CASSPRGEPGEQYF. The CDR3 DNA follows: TGTGCCAGCTCACCCCGAGGGGAACCAGGGGAGCAGTACTTC.

This chain uses TRBV2 with TRBJ2-7; possible D gene TRBD2, 6 bases. With 4 bases removed from V and 0 bases from J, the gap between germline ends came to 13 bases. CDR3 length: 15 residues. The germline V gene has CDR1 SNHLY and CDR2 FYNNEI. The chain's CDR3 is CASSVWDSFSYEQYF. In DNA form, the CDR3 reads TGTGCCAGCAGTGTATGGGACTCTTTCTCCTACGAGCAGTACTTC.

CDR3 nucleotides: TGTGCCAGCAGCTTAGATGTGCAGGGCGGATACAATGAGCAGTTCTTC. Its translation is CASSLDVQGGYNEQFF. This chain connects TRBV11-2 to TRBJ2-1, with a tentative D call TRBD1 (5 bases). V was clipped by 0 bases and J by 4 bases, with 13 bases between them. CDR3 length: 16 residues. Germline V gene data show CDR1 as SGHAT and CDR2 as FQNNGV.

This sequence joins TRBV7-6 and TRBJ2-1; TRBD2 matches at 11 bases. This CDR3 comprises 16 residues. V shed 5 bases, J shed 5 bases, and the junction held 8 bases outside the gene matches. Germline CDR1 reads SGHVS; CDR2 reads FNYEAQ. The DNA for the CDR3 is TGTGCCAGCAGCCGCGGGACTAGCGGAACCCACAATGAGCAGTTCTTC. Translated: CASSRGTSGTHNEQFF.

This chain connects TRBV2 to TRBJ1-2; D is unresolved. Germline assignment: CDR1 SNHLY and CDR2 FYNNEI. The CDR3 sequence is 13 residues long. The V end lost 4 bases, the J end lost 0 bases, and 6 bases lay between the germline ends. In DNA, the CDR3 is TGTGCCAGCAGTGTGGAGGCTAACTATGGCTACACCTTC. Translated, it gives CASSVEANYGYTF.

The chain has TRBV2 and TRBJ1-3; perhaps TRBD1 as D (5 bases). Trimming removed 5 bases at V and 0 bases at J, with 14 bases between. The V gene's germline CDR1 is SNHLY and CDR2 FYNNEI. The CDR3 totals 16 residues. The CDR3 here is CASSQWQGYSGNTIYF. DNA for the CDR3: TGTGCCAGCAGTCAGTGGCAGGGATACTCTGGAAACACCATATATTTT.

The V call is TRBV6-4, the J call TRBJ1-5; possibly TRBD1 for D (6 bases). The CDR3 has 16 residues. Looked up from germline, CDR1 is MRHNA and CDR2 is SNTAGT. Trimming left V 2 bases short and J 3 bases short, with 14 bases between. The CDR3 spells CASSDPGEVVNQPQHF. The CDR3 DNA sequence: TGTGCCAGCAGTGACCCAGGGGAGGTGGTCAATCAGCCCCAGCATTTT.

With regard to this clone: The same CDR3 is also encoded by other DNA sequences in this sample. The rearrangement joins TRBV4-1 to TRBJ2-5, with unresolved D. The CDR3 covers 13 residues. The ends were cut back, 3 bases at V and 1 base at J, with 6 bases in the middle. CDR1 is MGHRA, CDR2 YSYEKL, per germline. The CDR3 here is CASSQGFQETQYF. DNA for the CDR3: TGCGCCAGCAGCCAGGGATTCCAAGAGACCCAGTACTTC.

This rearrangement joins TRBV5-1 to TRBJ2-7, with TRBD1 matching 9 bases. This CDR3 contains 16 residues. CDR1 and CDR2 from the germline V gene are SGHRS and YFSETQ. V lost 4 bases and J lost 4; bases outside the gene matches: 12. The CDR3 region is CASSQTPGQGIYEQYF. CDR3 nucleotide sequence: TGCGCCAGCAGCCAAACCCCGGGACAGGGTATTTACGAGCAGTACTTC.

This chain links TRBV11-2 with TRBJ2-5, with a possible D match to TRBD2 (5 bases). Trimming pared 8 bases from V and 4 bases from J, leaving 20 bases between. Germline CDR1 and CDR2: SGHAT and FQNNGV. The CDR3 sequence is 15 residues long. The CDR3 region is CASCVTSGVGETQYF. CDR3 nucleotides: TGTGCCAGCTGCGTGACGAGCGGAGTAGGAGAGACCCAGTACTTC.

This sequence joins TRBV7-2 and TRBJ2-7; no clear D gene. The CDR3 extends over 16 amino acids. V shed 1 base and J shed 2 bases, with 15 bases lying between them. Germline V gene data show CDR1 as SGHTA and CDR2 as FQGNSA. CDR3 DNA: TGTGCCAGCAGCTTAGTCTTCAACGACCCGACCTACGAGCAGTACTTC. Protein: CASSLVFNDPTYEQYF.

The rearrangement uses TRBV30 and TRBJ1-1; 7 positions match TRBD1. The germline V gene has CDR1 GTSNPN and CDR2 SVGIG (reference sequence). Trimming took 0 bases from V and 3 from J; bases not matched to a gene: 4. CDR3 length: 14 amino acids. The CDR3 is CAWSVEGAHTEAFF. The CDR3 DNA follows: TGTGCCTGGAGTGTGGAGGGGGCGCACACTGAAGCTTTCTTT.

A note on this clone: The identical CDR3 is also encoded by other nucleotide sequences in the sample. This chain uses TRBV27 with TRBJ2-7, with 7 bases lining up with TRBD1. Trimming at V came to 0 bases and at J to 3 bases, leaving 8 bases not matched to a gene. Germline V gene lookup returns CDR1 MNHEY and CDR2 SMNVEV (reference sequence). The CDR3 consists of 16 residues. This chain's CDR3 is CASSLSLGTVSYEQYF. The CDR3 nucleotides are TGTGCCAGCAGTTTATCGTTGGGGACAGTTAGCTACGAGCAGTACTTC.

This rearrangement joins TRBV7-9 to TRBJ2-7; TRBD2 matches at 9 bases. The CDR3 extends over 17 amino acids. The V and J ends lost 4 bases and 2 bases, in that order; junction bases with no gene match: 12. Germline V gene data show CDR1 as SEHNR and CDR2 as FQNEAQ (reference sequence). DNA of the CDR3: TGTGCCAGCAGCTCCACCACCTCGCGACTAGCGGCCTACGAGCAGTACTTC. This sequence encodes CASSSTTSRLAAYEQYF.

The gene calls are TRBV27 and TRBJ1-1; D gene uncertain. The CDR3 runs to 15 residues. V was trimmed by 7 bases and J by 1 base, leaving 16 bases between them. Germline values: CDR1 MNHEY, CDR2 SMNVEV (reference sequence). CDR3 nucleotide sequence: TGTGCCAGCACCAACGACCCCTTGGGGAACACTGAAGCTTTCTTT. Its translation is CASTNDPLGNTEAFF.

The CDR3 here is CASSPIGADTQYF. The CDR3 bases are TGTGCCAGCAGCCCTATTGGGGCAGATACGCAGTATTTT. J is TRBJ2-3 and V is TRBV5-6; D is undetermined. CDR3 length: 13 residues. CDR1 SGHDT and CDR2 YYEEEE come from the germline V gene. The V end lost 4 bases, the J end lost 4 bases, and 10 bases lay between the germline ends.

The gene calls are TRBV10-3 and TRBJ1-4, with 8 bases fitting TRBD1. The CDR3 contains 16 residues. V trimming: 8 bases; J trimming: 2 bases; junction bases outside the gene matches: 10. Germline V gene sequence: CDR1 ENHRY, CDR2 SYGVKD. The CDR3 nucleotides are TGTGCCATCGCTCCAGGGGGCGAAGGGACTAATGAAAAACTGTTTTTT. Amino acid sequence: CAIAPGGEGTNEKLFF.

V usage is TRBV18 and J usage is TRBJ1-5, with D unresolved. Germline V gene data show CDR1 as KGHSH and CDR2 as LQKENI. Trimming removed 2 bases from V and 3 bases from J, with 8 bases in between. The CDR3 consists of 14 residues. The CDR3: CASSPRDVNQPQHF. CDR3 nucleotide sequence: TGTGCCAGCTCACCAAGAGATGTCAATCAGCCCCAGCATTTT.

The chain is built from TRBV13 and TRBJ1-1; a weak D match, TRBD1 (6 bases). V was cut by 5 bases and J by 1 base, with 11 bases left in between. Germline V lookup: CDR1 PRHDT, CDR2 FYEKMQ (reference sequence). CDR3 length: 14 residues. The CDR3 loop is CASSPGGANTEAFF. CDR3 DNA sequence: TGTGCCAGCAGCCCCGGGGGGGCGAACACTGAAGCTTTCTTT. The variable domain in full, completed from reference TRBV13 and TRBJ1-1, reads AAGVIQSPRHLIKEKRETATLKCYPIPRHDTVYWYQQGPGQDPQFLISFYEKMQSDKGSIPDRFSAQQFSDYHSELNMSSLELGDSALYFCASSPGGANTEAFFGQGTRLTVV.

Comment on this clone: This sample also contains other DNA sequences that code for the same CDR3. The chain employs TRBV30 and TRBJ2-7; D is perhaps TRBD1 (5 bases). This CDR3 comprises 13 residues. The germline V and J ends were trimmed by 0 bases and 3 bases, with 9 bases remaining between them. The germline CDR1 and CDR2 sequences are GTSNPN and SVGIG (reference sequence). The CDR3 protein is CAWSVGQIYEQYF. DNA of the CDR3: TGTGCCTGGAGTGTAGGACAAATCTACGAGCAGTACTTC. Full variable domain (remainder filled in from reference TRBV30 and TRBJ2-7): SQTIHQWPATLVQPVGSPLSLECTVEGTSNPNLYWYRQAAGRGLQLLFYSVGIGQISSEVPQNLSASRPQDRQFILSSKKLLLSDSGFYLCAWSVGQIYEQYFGPGTRLTVT.